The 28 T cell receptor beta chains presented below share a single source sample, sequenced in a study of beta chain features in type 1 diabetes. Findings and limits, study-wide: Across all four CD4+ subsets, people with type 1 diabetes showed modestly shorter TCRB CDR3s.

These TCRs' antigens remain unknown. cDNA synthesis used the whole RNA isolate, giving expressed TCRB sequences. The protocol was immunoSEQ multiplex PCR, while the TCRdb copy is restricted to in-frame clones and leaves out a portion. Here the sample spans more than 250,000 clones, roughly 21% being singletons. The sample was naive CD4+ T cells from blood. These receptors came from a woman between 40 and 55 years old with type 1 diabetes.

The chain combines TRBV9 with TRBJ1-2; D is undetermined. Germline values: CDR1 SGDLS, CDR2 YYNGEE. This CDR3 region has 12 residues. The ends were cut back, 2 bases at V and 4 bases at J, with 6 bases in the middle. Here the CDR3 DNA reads TGTGCCAGCAGCGTTGACACCTATGGCTACACCTTC. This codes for CASSVDTYGYTF. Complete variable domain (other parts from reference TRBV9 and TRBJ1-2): DSGVTQTPKHLITATGQRVTLRCSPRSGDLSVYWYQQSLDQGLQFLIQYYNGEERAKGNILERFSAQQFPDLHSELNLSSLELGDSALYFCASSVDTYGYTFGSGTRLTVV.

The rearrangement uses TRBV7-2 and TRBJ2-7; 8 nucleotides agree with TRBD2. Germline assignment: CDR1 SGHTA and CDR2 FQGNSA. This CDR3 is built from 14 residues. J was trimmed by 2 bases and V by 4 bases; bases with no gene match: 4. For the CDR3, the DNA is TGTGCCAGCAGCTCGACTAGCGTAACCTACGAGCAGTACTTC. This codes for CASSSTSVTYEQYF.

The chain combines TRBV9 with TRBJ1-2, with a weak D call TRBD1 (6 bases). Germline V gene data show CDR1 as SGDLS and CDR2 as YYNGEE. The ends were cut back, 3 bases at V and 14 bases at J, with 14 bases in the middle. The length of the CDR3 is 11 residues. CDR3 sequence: CASSAPDSQTF. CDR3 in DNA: TGTGCCAGCAGCGCCCCGGACAGTCAAACCTTC.

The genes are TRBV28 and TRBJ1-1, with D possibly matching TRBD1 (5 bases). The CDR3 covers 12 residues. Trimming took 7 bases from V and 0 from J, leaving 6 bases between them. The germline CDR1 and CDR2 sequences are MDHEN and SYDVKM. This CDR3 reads CASTGLNTEAFF. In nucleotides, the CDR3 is TGTGCCAGCACAGGGCTGAACACTGAAGCTTTCTTT.

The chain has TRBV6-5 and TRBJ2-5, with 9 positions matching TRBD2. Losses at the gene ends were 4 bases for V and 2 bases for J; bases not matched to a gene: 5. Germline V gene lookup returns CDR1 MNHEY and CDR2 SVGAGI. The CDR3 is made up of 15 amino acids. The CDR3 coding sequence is TGTGCCAGCAGTTCCACTAGCGGGTTACAAGAGACCCAGTACTTC. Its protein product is CASSSTSGLQETQYF.

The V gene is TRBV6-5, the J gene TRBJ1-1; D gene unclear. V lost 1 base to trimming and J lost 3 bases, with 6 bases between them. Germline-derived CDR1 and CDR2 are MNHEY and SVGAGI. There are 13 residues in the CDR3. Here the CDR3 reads CASSYLLDTEAFF. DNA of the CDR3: TGTGCCAGCAGTTACTTATTAGACACTGAAGCTTTCTTT.

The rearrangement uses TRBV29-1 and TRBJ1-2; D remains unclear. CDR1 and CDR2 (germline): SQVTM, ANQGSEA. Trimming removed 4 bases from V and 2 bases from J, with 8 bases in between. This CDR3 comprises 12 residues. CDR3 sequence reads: CSVAIRNYGYTF. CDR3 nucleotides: TGCAGCGTTGCAATCCGGAACTATGGCTACACCTTC.

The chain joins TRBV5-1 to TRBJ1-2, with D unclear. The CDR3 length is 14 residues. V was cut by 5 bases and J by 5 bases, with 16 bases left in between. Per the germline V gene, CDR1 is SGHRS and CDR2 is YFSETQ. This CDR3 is CASSENVLKYGYTF. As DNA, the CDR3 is TGCGCCAGCAGTGAGAACGTACTGAAATATGGCTACACCTTC. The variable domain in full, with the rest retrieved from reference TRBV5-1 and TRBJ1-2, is KAGVTQTPRYLIKTRGQQVTLSCSPISGHRSVSWYQQTPGQGLQFLFEYFSETQRNKGNFPGRFSGRQFSNSRSEMNVSTLELGDSALYLCASSENVLKYGYTFGSGTRLTVV.

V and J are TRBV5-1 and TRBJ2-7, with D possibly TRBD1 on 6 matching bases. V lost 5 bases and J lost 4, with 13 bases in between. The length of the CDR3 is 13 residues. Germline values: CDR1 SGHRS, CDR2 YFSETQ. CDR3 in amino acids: CASSTQTGYEQYF. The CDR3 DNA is TGCGCCAGCAGTACACAGACAGGATACGAGCAGTACTTC. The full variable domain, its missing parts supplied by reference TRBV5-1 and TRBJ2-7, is KAGVTQTPRYLIKTRGQQVTLSCSPISGHRSVSWYQQTPGQGLQFLFEYFSETQRNKGNFPGRFSGRQFSNSRSEMNVSTLELGDSALYLCASSTQTGYEQYFGPGTRLTVT.

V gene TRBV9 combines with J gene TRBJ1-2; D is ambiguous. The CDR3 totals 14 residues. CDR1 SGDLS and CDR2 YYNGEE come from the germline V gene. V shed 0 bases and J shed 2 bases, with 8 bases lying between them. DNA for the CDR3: TGTGCCAGCAGCGTAGCTGTAGAAAACTATGGCTACACCTTC. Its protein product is CASSVAVENYGYTF. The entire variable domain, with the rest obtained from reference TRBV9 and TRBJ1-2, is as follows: DSGVTQTPKHLITATGQRVTLRCSPRSGDLSVYWYQQSLDQGLQFLIQYYNGEERAKGNILERFSAQQFPDLHSELNLSSLELGDSALYFCASSVAVENYGYTFGSGTRLTVV.

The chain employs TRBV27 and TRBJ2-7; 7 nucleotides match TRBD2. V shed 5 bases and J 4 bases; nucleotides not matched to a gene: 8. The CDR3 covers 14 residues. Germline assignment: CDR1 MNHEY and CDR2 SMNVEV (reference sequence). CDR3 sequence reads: CASSVRDYTYEQYF. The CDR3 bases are TGTGCCAGCAGTGTCCGGGACTACACTTACGAGCAGTACTTC.

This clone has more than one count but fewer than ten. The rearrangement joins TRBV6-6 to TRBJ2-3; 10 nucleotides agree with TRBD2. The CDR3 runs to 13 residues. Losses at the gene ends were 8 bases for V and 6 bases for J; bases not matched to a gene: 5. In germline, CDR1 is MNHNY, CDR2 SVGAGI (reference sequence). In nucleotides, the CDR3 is TGTGCCAGCCTAGCGGGAGTTTCCGATACGCAGTATTTT. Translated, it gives CASLAGVSDTQYF.

Here the CDR3 reads CASSYRGTSTDTQYF. The CDR3 nucleotides read TGTGCCAGCAGTTACAGAGGGACTAGTACAGATACGCAGTATTTT. The rearrangement joins TRBV6-5 to TRBJ2-3, with TRBD2 identical over 8 bases. This CDR3 region has 15 residues. Germline V gene sequence: CDR1 MNHEY, CDR2 SVGAGI. The trim removed 2 bases at V and 3 bases at J, leaving 4 bases unmatched.

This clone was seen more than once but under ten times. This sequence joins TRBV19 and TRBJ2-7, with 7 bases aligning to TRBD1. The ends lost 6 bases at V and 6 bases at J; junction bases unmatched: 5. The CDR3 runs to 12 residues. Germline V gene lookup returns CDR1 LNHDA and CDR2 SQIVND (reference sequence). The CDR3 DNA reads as TGTGCCAGTAGCCGACAGGGTCTCGAGCAGTACTTC. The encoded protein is CASSRQGLEQYF. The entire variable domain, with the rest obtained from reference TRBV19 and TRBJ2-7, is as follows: DGGITQSPKYLFRKEGQNVTLSCEQNLNHDAMYWYRQDPGQGLRLIYYSQIVNDFQKGDIAEGYSVSREKKESFPLTVTSAQKNPTAFYLCASSRQGLEQYFGPGTRLTVT.

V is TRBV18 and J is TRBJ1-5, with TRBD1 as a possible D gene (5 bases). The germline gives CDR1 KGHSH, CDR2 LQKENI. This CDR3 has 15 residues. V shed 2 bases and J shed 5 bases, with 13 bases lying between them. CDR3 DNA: TGTGCCAGCTCACCAGGGCCCGCGGGGGATCAGCCCCAGCATTTT. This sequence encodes CASSPGPAGDQPQHF.

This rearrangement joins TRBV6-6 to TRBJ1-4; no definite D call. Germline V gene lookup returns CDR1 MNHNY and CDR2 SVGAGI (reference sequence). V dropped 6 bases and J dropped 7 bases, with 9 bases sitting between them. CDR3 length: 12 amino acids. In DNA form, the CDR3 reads TGTGCCAGCAGCCTATTTCCTGAAAAACTGTTTTTT. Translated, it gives CASSLFPEKLFF.

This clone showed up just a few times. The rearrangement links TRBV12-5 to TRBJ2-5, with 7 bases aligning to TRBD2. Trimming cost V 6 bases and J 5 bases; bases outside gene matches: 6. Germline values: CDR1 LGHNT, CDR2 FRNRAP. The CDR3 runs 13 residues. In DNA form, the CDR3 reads TGTGCTAGTGGCCTCAGCGGGATCGAGACCCAGTACTTC. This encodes CASGLSGIETQYF.

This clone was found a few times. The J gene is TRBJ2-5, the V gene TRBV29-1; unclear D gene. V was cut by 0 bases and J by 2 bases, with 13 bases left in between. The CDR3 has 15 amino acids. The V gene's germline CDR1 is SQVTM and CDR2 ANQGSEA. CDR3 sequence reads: CSVEEGSGRQETQYF. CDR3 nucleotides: TGCAGCGTTGAAGAGGGTTCGGGTAGACAAGAGACCCAGTACTTC.

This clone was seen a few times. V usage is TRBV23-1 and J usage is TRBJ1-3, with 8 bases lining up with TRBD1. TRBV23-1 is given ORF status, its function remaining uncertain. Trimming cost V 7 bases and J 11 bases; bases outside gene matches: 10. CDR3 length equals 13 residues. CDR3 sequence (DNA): TGCGCCAGCACTCGTCGCAGGGGGCCGGCCATATATTTT. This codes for CASTRRRGPAIYF.

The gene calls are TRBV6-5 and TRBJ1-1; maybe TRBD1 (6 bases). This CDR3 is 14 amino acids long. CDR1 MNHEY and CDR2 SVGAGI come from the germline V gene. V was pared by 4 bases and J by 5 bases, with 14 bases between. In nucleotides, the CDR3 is TGTGCCAGCAGTTTTTTACAGGGAGAAACTGAAGCTTTCTTT. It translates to CASSFLQGETEAFF.

The DNA of the CDR3 is TGTGCCTGGAGTGTAGCGAACTATGGCTACACCTTC. It encodes CAWSVANYGYTF. The chain joins TRBV30 to TRBJ1-2; no clear D gene. This CDR3 is built from 12 residues. The ends were cut back, 0 bases at V and 2 bases at J, with 4 bases in the middle. Germline-derived CDR1 and CDR2 are GTSNPN and SVGIG (reference sequence).

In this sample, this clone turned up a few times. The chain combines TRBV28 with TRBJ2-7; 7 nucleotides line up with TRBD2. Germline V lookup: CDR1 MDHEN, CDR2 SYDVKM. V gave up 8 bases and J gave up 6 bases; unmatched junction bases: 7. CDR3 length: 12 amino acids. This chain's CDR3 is CASGGGIGEQYF. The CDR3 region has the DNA TGTGCCAGCGGGGGGGGGATCGGCGAGCAGTACTTC.

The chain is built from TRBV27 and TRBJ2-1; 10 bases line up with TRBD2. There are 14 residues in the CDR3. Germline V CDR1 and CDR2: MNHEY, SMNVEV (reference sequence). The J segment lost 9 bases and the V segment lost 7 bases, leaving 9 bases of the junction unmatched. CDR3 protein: CASKMASGSGEQFF. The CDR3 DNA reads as TGTGCCAGCAAGATGGCTAGCGGGAGTGGTGAGCAGTTCTTC.

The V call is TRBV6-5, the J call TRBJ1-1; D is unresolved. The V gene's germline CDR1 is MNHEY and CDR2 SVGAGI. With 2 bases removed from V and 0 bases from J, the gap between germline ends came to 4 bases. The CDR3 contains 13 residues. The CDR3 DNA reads TGTGCCAGCAGTTACCAGGTGAACACTGAAGCTTTCTTT. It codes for CASSYQVNTEAFF.

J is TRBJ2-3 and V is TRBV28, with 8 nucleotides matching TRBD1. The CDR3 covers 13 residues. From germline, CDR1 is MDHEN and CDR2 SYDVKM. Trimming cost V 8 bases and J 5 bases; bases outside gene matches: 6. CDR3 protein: CASRGQGRDTQYF. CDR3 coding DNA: TGTGCCAGCCGTGGACAGGGTCGAGATACGCAGTATTTT. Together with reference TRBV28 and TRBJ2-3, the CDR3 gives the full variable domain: DVKVTQSSRYLVKRTGEKVFLECVQDMDHENMFWYRQDPGLGLRLIYFSYDVKMKEKGDIPEGYSVSREKKERFSLILESASTNQTSMYLCASRGQGRDTQYFGPGTRLTVL.

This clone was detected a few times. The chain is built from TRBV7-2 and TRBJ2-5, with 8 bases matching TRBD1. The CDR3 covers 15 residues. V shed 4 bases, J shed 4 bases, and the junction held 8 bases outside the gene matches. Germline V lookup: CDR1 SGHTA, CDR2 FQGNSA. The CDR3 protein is CASSSRTGKGETQYF. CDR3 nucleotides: TGTGCCAGCAGCTCTCGGACAGGGAAGGGAGAGACCCAGTACTTC. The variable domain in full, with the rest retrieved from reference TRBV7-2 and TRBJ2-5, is GAGVSQSPSNKVTEKGKDVELRCDPISGHTALYWYRQSLGQGLEFLIYFQGNSAPDKSGLPSDRFSAERTGGSVSTLTIQRTQQEDSAVYLCASSSRTGKGETQYFGPGTRLLVL.

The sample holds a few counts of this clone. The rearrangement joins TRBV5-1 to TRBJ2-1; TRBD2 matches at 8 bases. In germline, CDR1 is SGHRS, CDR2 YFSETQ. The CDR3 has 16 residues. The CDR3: CASSLGGTSSYNEQFF. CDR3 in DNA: TGCGCATCCAGCTTGGGGGGGACTAGCTCCTACAATGAGCAGTTCTTC.

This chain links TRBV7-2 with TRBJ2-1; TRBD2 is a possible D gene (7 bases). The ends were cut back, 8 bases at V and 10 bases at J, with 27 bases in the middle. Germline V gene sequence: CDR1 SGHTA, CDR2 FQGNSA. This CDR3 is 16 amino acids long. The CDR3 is CASAFTGLGGASEQFF. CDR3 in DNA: TGTGCCAGCGCATTCACCGGGTTGGGGGGGGCATCAGAGCAGTTCTTC.